This T cell receptor (beta chain) was captured in a study of T cell changes during pregnancy in multiple sclerosis. The CDR3 length is 14 residues. Deletions cut 1 base from V and 3 bases from J, with 9 bases between. The germline gives CDR1 LGHNA, CDR2 YNFKEQ. Generated by immunoSEQ multiplex PCR, the TCRdb table keeps only in-frame clones and is missing some. The repertoire has fewer than 65,000 clones, 91% of them found once; the top ten carry 1% to 1.5%. Source: peripheral blood, taken after pregnancy. This clonotype was obtained from a female donor in good health, enrolled as a control in a pregnancy study. The chain combines TRBV4-2 with TRBJ2-5, with D hard to call. The CDR3 coding sequence is TGTGCCAGCAGCCAAGGCGGAGCCAAAGAGACCCAGTACTTC. It yields the protein CASSQGGAKETQYF.